Only a few counts were recorded for the clone carrying this T cell receptor beta chain. It was through 5'RACE template switching that TCR cDNA was made, with a universal primer site and UMIs added. TCRdb re-derived calls from the 5' RACE reads in MiXCR, one entry per CDR3 protein. This sample has 350,000 to 550,000 distinct CDR3 sequences; under 20% occur once, and the top ten carry about a sixth. The entry originates in a study of T cells after yellow fever vaccination. There are 13 residues in the CDR3. The V gene's germline CDR1 is SEHNR and CDR2 FQNEAQ (reference sequence). The V and J ends lost 1 base and 6 bases respectively, with 9 bases between them.

The TCR was taken from a man between 18 and 35 years old who received the YFV17D yellow fever vaccine. This specimen was PBMCs, taken before the yellow fever booster vaccination. The V call is TRBV7-9, the J call TRBJ1-1; D is unresolved. The CDR3, as DNA: TGTGCCAGCAGCTTAGATTGGGGTCCTGAAGCTTTCTTT. Protein sequence: CASSLDWGPEAFF.